This record looks at one T cell receptor beta chain sequence and its context. Authors' data handling: From reference gene primer amplification, estimates of nucleated cell counts were derived. The protocol was immunoSEQ multiplex PCR, while the TCRdb copy is restricted to in-frame clones and leaves out a portion. Clone size and V and J calls were adopted from that table, with D and trimming inferred from the DNA. The sample lists about 210,000 clones; approximately 86% were seen once. These data originate in a study of blood T cell repertoires in COVID-19. Looking at the study overall: The study drew acute and convalescent COVID-19 samples from the United States, Italy and Spain. Nucleic acid was either cDNA or gDNA, and it came from T cells, B-cell-depleted T cells, or PBMCs.

The CDR3 extends over 15 amino acids. Germline lookup yields CDR1 SGHAT and CDR2 FQDESV (reference sequence). Trimming took 6 bases from V and 1 from J; bases not matched to a gene: 7. This sequence originates from a man in his late teens or twenties with active or convalescent COVID-19. The sample taken for sequencing was peripheral blood. This chain joins TRBV11-1 and TRBJ1-1, with TRBD1 matching over 8 bases. In nucleotides, the CDR3 is TGTGCCAGCAGTTTCCGGACAGGGACGAACACTGAAGCTTTCTTT. This sequence encodes CASSFRTGTNTEAFF.